This section outlines one T cell receptor (beta chain) sequence together with its context. Its specificity is unknown. These data come from a study of shared clonotypes between healthy human individuals. Study-wide points: Approximately 5.1% was the fraction of naive CD4 clonotypes found shared across a few donors.

Original methodology: ImmunoSEQ output held junction-only sequences without quality scores, so filtering differed. Here immunoSEQ multiplex PCR was the method, and the copy in TCRdb shows in-frame clones only, minus some. The V and J calls and clone size are taken from that table; D and trimming were inferred from the DNA. The sample holds about 980,000 clones, around three quarters seen once. It was into CD45RA+ naive and CD45RA-negative memory subsets that the CD4+ cells were split. The CDR3 loop spans 15 amino acids. Looked up from germline, CDR1 is KGHSH and CDR2 is LQKENI. The J segment lost 2 bases and the V segment lost 0 bases, leaving 0 bases of the junction unmatched.

The chain joins TRBV18 to TRBJ1-2; TRBD1 matches at 10 bases. The receptor was derived from a man aged 18-30 years in good health. Input material: memory CD4+ T cells sorted from blood. Described subset: CD45RA-negative fraction. The CDR3 sequence is CASSPPTGGNYGYTF. Here the CDR3 DNA reads TGTGCCAGCTCACCACCGACAGGGGGCAACTATGGCTACACCTTC.